These 32 T cell receptor beta chains were all obtained from the same sample, sequenced in a study of T cells in Graves' hyperthyroidism and ophthalmopathy (dated by TCRdb to between 2017 and 2020). The receptor library was made with multiplex PCR. Sequencing used an Illumina HiSeq 2000. TCR beta CDR3 regions were amplified from RNA transcripts. The first round of RT-PCR for the TCR CDR3 was performed with the HTBI primer set and the Qiagen OneStep RT-PCR kit. TCRdb trimmed the raw reads at Q25, called clones with MiXCR and kept productive beta chains. Each entry merges the rows of one CDR3 protein and shows their most common DNA and genes. This sample is represented by 500,000 to 600,000 distinct CDR3 sequences; just under 20% of them were singletons. The ten largest account for about 45% of the sample. The material sequenced was blood. All receptors come from a man aged 35-49 years with Graves' ophthalmopathy.

Ten or more counts support this clonotype. The V and J genes are TRBV6-2 or TRBV6-3 and TRBJ2-5; D is uncertain. The V gene lost 2 bases and the J gene lost 5 bases, with 15 bases spanning the gap. The germline gives CDR1 MNHEY, CDR2 SVGEGT. This CDR3 region has 15 residues. The CDR3 DNA is TGTGCCAGCAGTTACCACAGCCCAGGTGGGGAGACCCAGTACTTC. This encodes CASSYHSPGGETQYF.

This sequence joins TRBV5-6 and TRBJ2-5; 7 nucleotides match TRBD2. V gave up 2 bases and J gave up 5 bases; unmatched junction bases: 3. CDR3 length: 13 amino acids. Germline loops: CDR1 SGHDT, CDR2 YYEEEE. The CDR3 nucleotides read TGTGCCAGCAGCTTAGCAGCGGGGGAGACCCAGTACTTC. Translation gives CASSLAAGETQYF.

Many counts were recorded for this clonotype. The V gene is TRBV12-3 or TRBV12-4, the J gene TRBJ1-1; 9 bases fit TRBD1. The trim removed 5 bases at V and 0 bases at J, leaving 7 bases unmatched. CDR3 length: 16 amino acids. CDR3 residues: CASSPGTGIMNTEAFF. Here the CDR3 DNA reads TGTGCCAGCAGTCCGGGGACAGGGATCATGAACACTGAAGCTTTCTTT.

Turning to this clonotype: Its ends do not fully match the called genes, so a read error is possible. J is TRBJ1-1 and V is TRBV3-1; tentative D call: TRBD1 (5 bases). The CDR3 extends over 15 amino acids. Germline V gene lookup returns CDR1 LGHDT and CDR2 YNNKEL (reference sequence). The CDR3 region has the DNA TGTGCCAGCAGCCAAGACAGGGAGGTTTTTACTGAAGCTTCCTTT. Encoded protein: CASSQDREVFTEASF. Drawing the rest from reference TRBV3-1 and TRBJ1-1, the complete variable domain is DTAVSQTPKYLVTQMGNDKSIKCEQNLGHDTMYWYKQDSKKFLKIMFSYNNKELIINETVPNRFSPKSPDKAHLNLHINSLELGDSAVYFCASSQDREVFTEASFGQGTRLTVV.

This chain links TRBV5-5 with TRBJ2-7; a weak D match, TRBD2 (5 bases). Trimming removed 6 bases at V and 6 bases at J, with 19 bases between. The CDR3 has 14 residues. The germline V gene has CDR1 SGHKS and CDR2 YYEKEE (reference sequence). The CDR3 spells CASTQLVYRGEQYF. CDR3 DNA sequence: TGTGCCAGCACCCAGCTGGTCTACCGGGGCGAGCAGTACTTC.

This clonotype turned up a few times. This chain joins TRBV10-3 and TRBJ2-7, with TRBD1 as a possible D gene (8 bases). Germline lookup yields CDR1 ENHRY and CDR2 SYGVKD. The CDR3 contains 12 residues. V lost 10 bases to trimming and J lost 2 bases, with 12 bases between them. This chain's CDR3 is CATQGGAYEQYF. CDR3 sequence (DNA): TGTGCCACACAGGGGGGGGCCTACGAGCAGTACTTC.

In this sample, this clonotype turned up many times. The chain uses TRBV2 and TRBJ2-1, with 11 bases matching TRBD2. CDR3 length: 14 residues. V dropped 3 bases and J dropped 9; count of bases not matched to a gene: 4. CDR1 and CDR2 (germline): SNHLY, FYNNEI. The CDR3 here is CASSEGLAVSEQFF. DNA for the CDR3: TGTGCCAGCAGTGAGGGACTAGCGGTCAGTGAGCAGTTCTTC. Full variable domain (missing parts from reference TRBV2 and TRBJ2-1): EPEVTQTPSHQVTQMGQEVILRCVPISNHLYFYWYRQILGQKVEFLVSFYNNEISEKSEIFDDQFSVERPDGSNFTLKIRSTKLEDSAMYFCASSEGLAVSEQFFGPGTRLTVL.

This clonotype is a singleton in its sample. A much larger clone sits a single nucleotide away, making a read error possible. V and J are TRBV12-3 or TRBV12-4 and TRBJ2-5; a possible D gene is TRBD2 (5 bases). The CDR3 length is 14 residues. The CDR3 here is CTSTLGSGKETQYF. CDR3 DNA: TGTACCAGCACCTTGGGCTCGGGAAAAGAGACCCAGTACTTC.

This clonotype has only a few counts. The chain links TRBV29-1 to TRBJ2-1, with D tentatively TRBD2 (6 bases). This CDR3 region has 20 residues. Germline assignment: CDR1 SQVTM and CDR2 ANQGSEA. V lost 3 bases and J 5 bases, leaving 32 bases between the germline ends. The CDR3 region is CSVERDSDKKSPSGHNEQFF. CDR3 bases: TGCAGCGTTGAGCGAGACAGCGATAAAAAAAGTCCGAGCGGGCACAATGAGCAGTTCTTC.

The chain carries TRBV28 and TRBJ2-6, with D possibly being TRBD1 or TRBD2 (6 bases each). Germline V lookup: CDR1 MDHEN, CDR2 SYDVKM. Trimming left V 6 bases short and J 0 bases short, with 24 bases between. The CDR3 is made up of 20 amino acids. CDR3 region: CASSLPMGGPFLSGANVLTF. Written as DNA, the CDR3 is TGTGCCAGCAGCCTGCCAATGGGGGGCCCATTCCTCTCTGGGGCCAACGTCCTGACTTTC. The full variable domain, in which reference TRBV28 and TRBJ2-6 provide the parts outside the CDR3, is DVKVTQSSRYLVKRTGEKVFLECVQDMDHENMFWYRQDPGLGLRLIYFSYDVKMKEKGDIPEGYSVSREKKERFSLILESASTNQTSMYLCASSLPMGGPFLSGANVLTFGAGSRLTVL.

This clonotype has a count of ten or more. The chain couples TRBV12-3 or TRBV12-4 to TRBJ2-7; 7 nucleotides agree with TRBD2. The CDR3 extends over 15 amino acids. Trimming removed 8 bases from V and 1 base from J; junction bases left unmatched: 11. The CDR3 spells CASSTGTTGSYEQYF. The CDR3 bases are TGTGCCAGCTCAACGGGGACTACAGGATCCTACGAGCAGTACTTC.

The table lists this clonotype with a few counts. The chain carries TRBV6-5 and TRBJ2-5; TRBD1 might be the D (5 bases). This CDR3 comprises 15 residues. Deletions cut 0 bases from V and 3 bases from J, with 11 bases between. CDR1 and CDR2 from the germline V gene are MNHEY and SVGAGI. CDR3 region: CASSYSGRDEETQYF. The CDR3 DNA reads as TGTGCCAGCAGTTACTCGGGCAGGGATGAAGAGACCCAGTACTTC.

This clonotype occurred a few times. CDR3 amino acids: CASSEEPGTVEAFF. CDR3 bases: TGTGCCAGCAGTGAAGAACCTGGTACAGTTGAAGCTTTCTTT. The chain employs TRBV2 and TRBJ1-1; the D is unclear. Germline loops: CDR1 SNHLY, CDR2 FYNNEI. Between the trimmed V and J ends, which lost 1 base and 7 bases, there was a span of 13 bases. The CDR3 has 14 amino acids. The full variable domain, rest sourced from reference TRBV2 and TRBJ1-1, is EPEVTQTPSHQVTQMGQEVILRCVPISNHLYFYWYRQILGQKVEFLVSFYNNEISEKSEIFDDQFSVERPDGSNFTLKIRSTKLEDSAMYFCASSEEPGTVEAFFGQGTRLTVV.

This clonotype was counted many times. V and J are TRBV5-1 and TRBJ2-1, with 7 bases identical to TRBD1. Looked up from germline, CDR1 is SGHRS and CDR2 is YFSETQ. With 2 bases clipped from V and 5 bases from J, the junction kept 7 bases outside the gene matches. This CDR3 contains 15 residues. This CDR3 reads CASSFPGGQNNEQFF. The CDR3 DNA follows: TGCGCCAGCAGCTTCCCTGGGGGACAGAACAATGAGCAGTTCTTC.

This chain connects TRBV30 to TRBJ2-2; D is unresolved. The CDR3 totals 15 residues. Germline CDR1 is GTSNPN and CDR2 is SVGIG (reference sequence). Trimming removed 0 bases from V and 3 bases from J, with 11 bases in between. This CDR3 reads CAWSVQLADTGELFF. The DNA of the CDR3 is TGTGCCTGGAGTGTGCAGCTCGCTGACACCGGGGAGCTGTTTTTT.

V and J are TRBV18 and TRBJ2-7; D perhaps matches TRBD1 (6 bases). V was trimmed by 2 bases and J by 0 bases, leaving 11 bases between them. This CDR3 has 15 amino acids. Germline-derived CDR1 and CDR2 are KGHSH and LQKENI. The CDR3 protein is CASSPLKGDSYEQYF. For the CDR3, the DNA is TGTGCCAGCTCACCATTAAAGGGGGACTCCTACGAGCAGTACTTC.

As regards this clonotype: A single base separates this from a much larger clone, so it may be a read error. The chain carries TRBV30 and TRBJ2-7; D not resolved. The CDR3 consists of 12 residues. Germline CDR1 GTSNPN, CDR2 SVGIG (reference sequence). V was trimmed by 1 base and J by 6 bases, leaving 10 bases between them. The CDR3 DNA reads TGTGCCTGGAGTGCACAAAGTCGCGAGCAGTACTTC. Amino acid sequence: CAWSAQSREQYF. The whole variable domain, remainder taken from reference TRBV30 and TRBJ2-7, is SQTIHQWPATLVQPVGSPLSLECTVEGTSNPNLYWYRQAAGRGLQLLFYSVGIGQISSEVPQNLSASRPQDRQFILSSKKLLLSDSGFYLCAWSAQSREQYFGPGTRLTVT.

This clonotype has only a few counts. The chain has TRBV5-1 and TRBJ2-7, with TRBD1 matching 8 bases. This CDR3 contains 14 residues. Losses at the gene ends were 5 bases for V and 5 bases for J; bases not matched to a gene: 9. Germline lookup yields CDR1 SGHRS and CDR2 YFSETQ. The CDR3 bases are TGCGCCAGCAGGCCGGGACAGGAGGGGCACGAGCAGTACTTC. Encoded protein: CASRPGQEGHEQYF. Based on the CDR3 plus reference TRBV5-1 and TRBJ2-7, the full variable domain is KAGVTQTPRYLIKTRGQQVTLSCSPISGHRSVSWYQQTPGQGLQFLFEYFSETQRNKGNFPGRFSGRQFSNSRSEMNVSTLELGDSALYLCASRPGQEGHEQYFGPGTRLTVT.

In its sample, this clonotype was seen a few times. The gene calls are TRBV30 and TRBJ2-7; tentatively, D is TRBD2 (6 bases). This CDR3 is built from 12 residues. Trimming removed 5 bases at V and 4 bases at J, with 12 bases between. Germline CDR1 and CDR2: GTSNPN and SVGIG (reference sequence). The CDR3 here is CAWGRGKYEQYF. The DNA of the CDR3 is TGTGCCTGGGGACGGGGGAAATACGAGCAGTACTTC.

This clonotype was detected only a few times. V gene TRBV5-4 combines with J gene TRBJ2-1; D is unresolved. V lost 5 bases and J lost 8, with 17 bases in between. The CDR3 is 14 residues long. Looked up from germline, CDR1 is SGHNT and CDR2 is YYREEE (reference sequence). CDR3: CASSLIETLDEQFF. The CDR3 coding sequence is TGTGCCAGCAGTCTAATTGAGACCCTAGATGAGCAGTTCTTC.

About this clonotype itself: A much more abundant neighbour one base away suggests this may be a read error. The chain couples TRBV3-1 to TRBJ2-3; TRBD2 agrees at 11 bases. CDR3 length equals 15 residues. Germline assignment: CDR1 LGHDT and CDR2 YNNKEL (reference sequence). Trimming at V came to 0 bases and at J to 8 bases, leaving 4 bases not matched to a gene. CDR3 bases: TGTGCCAGCAGCCAAGAAACTAGCGGGGGAGGTACGCAGTATTTT. Encoded protein: CASSQETSGGGTQYF.

There are many counts of this clonotype. The CDR3 loop reads CASSLRAGKETQYF. The CDR3 DNA sequence: TGTGCCAGCAGTTTAAGGGCGGGTAAAGAGACCCAGTACTTC. The V and J genes are TRBV12-3 or TRBV12-4 and TRBJ2-5; weak D call: TRBD2 (5 bases). Trimming took off 2 bases at V and 3 bases at J, with 10 bases between the two ends. CDR3 length: 14 amino acids.

This clonotype was counted ten times or more. This rearrangement joins TRBV5-8 to TRBJ2-5; D not certain. The ends were cut back, 1 base at V and 3 bases at J, with 7 bases in the middle. CDR1 is SGHTS, CDR2 YDEGEE, per germline. The CDR3 is 13 residues long. The CDR3 reads CASSLTVKETQYF. In nucleotides, the CDR3 is TGTGCCAGCAGCTTGACAGTGAAAGAGACCCAGTACTTC.

In its sample, this clonotype was seen a few times. The CDR3 loop is CASSVGLTGGYNEQFF. The CDR3 DNA follows: TGTGCCAGCAGCGTAGGGTTGACAGGGGGCTACAATGAGCAGTTCTTC. The chain combines TRBV9 with TRBJ2-1; 9 bases map to TRBD1. CDR3 length: 16 amino acids. After removal of 0 bases from V and 3 bases from J, the junction contained 4 bases not matched to a gene. Germline values: CDR1 SGDLS, CDR2 YYNGEE.

This chain uses TRBV19 with TRBJ2-2; 8 nucleotides line up with TRBD2. The J segment lost 4 bases and the V segment lost 5 bases, leaving 6 bases of the junction unmatched. Germline CDR1 reads LNHDA; CDR2 reads SQIVND (reference sequence). This CDR3 has 15 residues. The CDR3 region has the DNA TGTGCCAGTAGTCCGGGGGGGGTTTTCACCGGGGAGCTGTTTTTT. This encodes CASSPGGVFTGELFF.

This clonotype was recorded at least ten times. The chain couples TRBV27 to TRBJ1-2; 7 bases align to TRBD1. In germline, CDR1 is MNHEY, CDR2 SMNVEV (reference sequence). The ends lost 4 bases at V and 2 bases at J; junction bases unmatched: 4. The CDR3 length is 14 residues. The chain's CDR3 is CASSSTGANYGYTF. CDR3 DNA: TGTGCCAGCAGTTCTACAGGGGCAAACTATGGCTACACCTTC.

This clonotype has ten or more counts. The chain uses TRBV28 and TRBJ1-1, with D perhaps TRBD1 (6 bases). Trimming removed 5 bases from V and 6 bases from J, with 25 bases in between. Germline values: CDR1 MDHEN, CDR2 SYDVKM. The CDR3 sequence is 17 residues long. CDR3 nucleotides: TGTGCCAGCAGTGTTTCCTCAGGGTATCGAGGGGGACCTGAAGCTTTCTTT. It yields the protein CASSVSSGYRGGPEAFF.

CDR3 bases: TGTGCCAGCAGCTTGGGGATGACTACCGGCGGGGAGACCCAGTACTTC. Its translation: CASSLGMTTGGETQYF. The V call is TRBV5-6, the J call TRBJ2-5; a weak D match, TRBD2 (5 bases). Trimming removed 0 bases from V and 5 bases from J, with 17 bases in between. CDR3 size: 16 residues. Germline V gene data show CDR1 as SGHDT and CDR2 as YYEEEE.

This clonotype was observed at least ten times. The genes are TRBV7-2 and TRBJ2-3; D gene uncertain. The germline V and J ends were trimmed by 5 bases and 6 bases, with 18 bases remaining between them. The CDR3 is made up of 15 amino acids. Germline-derived CDR1 and CDR2 are SGHTA and FQGNSA. The CDR3 sequence is CASSPAWLSRDTQYF. CDR3 sequence (DNA): TGTGCCAGCAGCCCAGCTTGGCTTAGTCGTGATACGCAGTATTTT.

The gene calls are TRBV6-2 or TRBV6-3 and TRBJ2-7; D may correspond to TRBD1 or TRBD2 (5 bases each). CDR3 size: 11 residues. In germline, CDR1 is MNHEY, CDR2 SVGEGT. The V end lost 6 bases, the J end lost 8 bases, and 11 bases lay between the germline ends. The CDR3 nucleotides are TGTGCCAGCAGCGAGGGGCTTAAGCAGTACTTC. As protein: CASSEGLKQYF.

The chain recombines TRBV27 with TRBJ1-5; no clear D. V lost 2 bases, J lost 1 base, and 9 bases lay in between. The CDR3 totals 15 residues. Germline CDR1 reads MNHEY; CDR2 reads SMNVEV (reference sequence). The CDR3 loop reads CASSLLTGSNQPQHF. Written as DNA, the CDR3 is TGTGCCAGCAGTTTACTTACGGGCAGCAATCAGCCCCAGCATTTT.

Comment on this clonotype: It may be a read error: a sequence one base away is much more abundant. The chain uses TRBV7-2 and TRBJ2-3, with D unresolved. The end of the DNA fits TRBJ1-5 better, so the J call may be wrong. From germline, CDR1 is SGHTA and CDR2 FQGNSA. The CDR3 has 11 amino acids. The CDR3 DNA reads as TGTGCCAGCGGAAATCCAGATACGCAGCATTTT. Protein product: CASGNPDTQHF.